These 11 T cell receptor beta chains were all obtained from the same sample, sequenced in a study of memory CD4+ T cells and cytomegalovirus serostatus (dated by TCRdb to the late 2010s). The library relied on the immunoSEQ multiplex PCR assay. The source is immuneACCESS, and TCRdb retained only in-frame sequences with V and J called. Part of the clones is not carried over; for the studies checked, unresolved V genes explain less than half of this, and the remainder is unexplained. The sample includes 75,000 to 95,000 clones, with 75% to 90% observed a single time. Roughly 0.8% of the sample is taken by the ten largest. A FACSAria II was used to sort memory CD4+ T cells, defined as single viable CD3+CD4+CD8-CD45RO+ cells. The specimen sequenced was memory CD4+ T cells from blood. The receptors were gathered from an adult in good health and CMV-seronegative.

This chain links TRBV2 with TRBJ1-1; D is undetermined. The CDR3 has 14 residues. In germline, CDR1 is SNHLY, CDR2 FYNNEI. Trimming took off 5 bases at V and 2 bases at J, with 12 bases between the two ends. DNA for the CDR3: TGTGCCAGCAGTCCGAGATTACCAAACACTGAAGCTTTCTTT. The encoded protein is CASSPRLPNTEAFF. Based on the CDR3 plus reference TRBV2 and TRBJ1-1, the full variable domain is EPEVTQTPSHQVTQMGQEVILRCVPISNHLYFYWYRQILGQKVEFLVSFYNNEISEKSEIFDDQFSVERPDGSNFTLKIRSTKLEDSAMYFCASSPRLPNTEAFFGQGTRLTVV.

The chain has TRBV29-1 and TRBJ1-3; 10 bases map to TRBD1. The CDR3 is 17 residues long. J was trimmed by 1 base and V by 4 bases; bases with no gene match: 10. Germline V CDR1 and CDR2: SQVTM, ANQGSEA. The CDR3 loop reads CSVVSPGTGASGNTIYF. The CDR3 DNA reads as TGCAGCGTTGTATCGCCAGGGACAGGGGCTTCTGGAAACACCATATATTTT.

The rearrangement joins TRBV5-1 to TRBJ2-1, with 9 bases fitting TRBD2. The CDR3 consists of 17 residues. The V segment lost 4 bases and the J segment 0 bases; nucleotides outside the gene matches: 8. CDR1 SGHRS and CDR2 YFSETQ come from the germline V gene. The CDR3 loop reads CASSLGTSPGSYNEQFF. In DNA form, the CDR3 reads TGCGCCAGCAGCCTGGGGACTAGCCCGGGCTCCTACAATGAGCAGTTCTTC.

The chain employs TRBV28 and TRBJ1-2; TRBD1 matches 8 bases. This CDR3 has 14 residues. Germline V gene lookup returns CDR1 MDHEN and CDR2 SYDVKM. Unmatched junction bases numbered 9, after V lost 5 bases and J lost 7 bases. This chain's CDR3 is CASSQQGVVVGYTF. The CDR3 region has the DNA TGTGCCAGCAGTCAACAGGGGGTGGTGGTTGGCTACACCTTC.

J is TRBJ2-6 and V is TRBV18; D is unresolved. With 5 bases removed from V and 0 bases from J, the gap between germline ends came to 8 bases. This CDR3 has 15 residues. Germline V gene sequence: CDR1 KGHSH, CDR2 LQKENI. CDR3 nucleotides: TGTGCCAGCTCATCAACAGCCTCTGGGGCCAACGTCCTGACTTTC. It codes for CASSSTASGANVLTF.

The genes are TRBV7-9 and TRBJ1-4; TRBD1 matches at 8 bases. CDR1 and CDR2 from the germline V gene are SEHNR and FQNEAQ (reference sequence). CDR3 size: 14 residues. After removal of 5 bases from V and 8 bases from J, the junction contained 7 bases not matched to a gene. The CDR3 loop reads CASSTRQGSEKLFF. The CDR3 bases are TGTGCCAGCAGCACCCGACAGGGGTCCGAAAAACTGTTTTTT.

The V call is TRBV6-5, the J call TRBJ2-2; perhaps TRBD2 as D (5 bases). The CDR3 spans 15 residues. CDR1 is MNHEY and CDR2 is SVGAGI in the germline V gene. The germline V and J ends were trimmed by 7 bases and 3 bases, with 15 bases remaining between them. The CDR3 nucleotides are TGTGCCAGCAACCGGGCTAGCCGATACACCGGGGAGCTGTTTTTT. Translated, it gives CASNRASRYTGELFF.

The rearrangement uses TRBV5-1 and TRBJ2-3; the D gene is possibly TRBD1 (5 bases). This CDR3 is 14 amino acids long. The V end was cut by 2 bases, the J end by 5 bases, with 12 bases between. Germline V CDR1 and CDR2: SGHRS, YFSETQ. The DNA of the CDR3 is TGCGCCAGCAGCTTTGGACAAAGCCAAGATACGCAGTATTTT. Residues: CASSFGQSQDTQYF.

V and J are TRBV30 and TRBJ1-1; possibly TRBD1 for D (5 bases). Trimming removed 3 bases from V and 6 bases from J, with 14 bases in between. The CDR3 has 13 amino acids. Germline V gives CDR1 GTSNPN, CDR2 SVGIG (reference sequence). CDR3 residues: CAWRGFRGSEAFF. The CDR3 region has the DNA TGTGCCTGGAGAGGGTTCCGGGGGTCTGAAGCTTTCTTT.

This chain links TRBV5-6 with TRBJ2-6; a possible D gene is TRBD2 (7 bases). The CDR3 contains 18 residues. Germline CDR1 and CDR2: SGHDT and YYEEEE. The germline V and J ends were trimmed by 1 base and 4 bases, with 18 bases remaining between them. CDR3 DNA: TGTGCCAGCAGCTTGTTCAGGGGAGGGAATATAGGGGCCAACGTCCTGACTTTC. Its protein product is CASSLFRGGNIGANVLTF.

V usage is TRBV29-1 and J usage is TRBJ2-5, with D tentatively TRBD1 (5 bases). CDR1 and CDR2 (germline): SQVTM, ANQGSEA. V lost 2 bases to trimming and J lost 1 base, with 8 bases between them. This CDR3 has 13 residues. DNA for the CDR3: TGCAGCGTTGAAACACAGGTCCAAGAGACCCAGTACTTC. Protein product: CSVETQVQETQYF. The whole variable domain, filled in from reference TRBV29-1 and TRBJ2-5, reads SAVISQKPSRDICQRGTSLTIQCQVDSQVTMMFWYRQQPGQSLTLIATANQGSEATYESGFVIDKFPISRPNLTFSTLTVSNMSPEDSSIYLCSVETQVQETQYFGPGTRLLVL.